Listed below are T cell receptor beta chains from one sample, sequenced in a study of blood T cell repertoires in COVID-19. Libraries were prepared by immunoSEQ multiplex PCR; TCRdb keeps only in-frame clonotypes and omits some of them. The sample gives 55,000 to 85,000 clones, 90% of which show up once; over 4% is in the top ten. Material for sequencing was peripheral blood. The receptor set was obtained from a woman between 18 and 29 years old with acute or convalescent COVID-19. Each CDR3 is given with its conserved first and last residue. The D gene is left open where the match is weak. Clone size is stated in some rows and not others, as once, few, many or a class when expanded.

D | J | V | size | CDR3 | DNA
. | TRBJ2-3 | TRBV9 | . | CASSVDHGQFTDTQYF | TGTGCCAGCAGCGTAGACCATGGGCAGTTCACAGATACGCAGTATTTT
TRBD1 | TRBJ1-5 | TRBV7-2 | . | CASSYGQGQGQPQHF | TGTGCCAGCAGCTACGGACAGGGTCAAGGACAGCCCCAGCATTTT
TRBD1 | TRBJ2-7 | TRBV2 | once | CASSPRTGRKEQYF | TGTGCCAGCAGTCCCCGGACAGGGAGAAAGGAGCAGTACTTC
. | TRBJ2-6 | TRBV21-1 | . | CASSKDISGANVLTF | TGTGCCAGCAGCAAAGATATCTCTGGGGCCAACGTCCTGACTTTC
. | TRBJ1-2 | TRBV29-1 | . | CSVGSTRGGYTF | TGCAGCGTTGGCTCCACAAGAGGTGGCTACACCTTC
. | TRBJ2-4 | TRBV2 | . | CASSQVAKNIQYF | TGTGCCAGCAGTCAGGTAGCCAAAAACATTCAGTACTTC
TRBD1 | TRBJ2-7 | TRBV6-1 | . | CASSEGGQGVYEQYF | TGTGCCAGCAGTGAAGGGGGACAGGGTGTCTACGAGCAGTACTTC
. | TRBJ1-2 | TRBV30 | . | CAWSRRRINYGYTF | TGTGCCTGGAGTAGGAGACGGATAAACTATGGCTACACCTTC
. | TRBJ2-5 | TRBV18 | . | CASSLPSGETQYF | TGTGCCAGCTCACTCCCGAGTGGAGAGACCCAGTACTTC
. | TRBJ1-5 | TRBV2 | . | CASSEQGRNQPQHF | TGTGCCAGCAGTGAACAGGGCCGGAATCAGCCCCAGCATTTT
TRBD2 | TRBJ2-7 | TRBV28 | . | CASSWGTSGPTYEQYF | TGTGCCAGCAGTTGGGGGACTAGCGGGCCGACCTACGAGCAGTACTTC